Here is one T cell receptor beta chain with its context. The antigen remains undetermined. Profiling relied on immunoSEQ multiplex PCR, and the TCRdb table lists in-frame clones only, not all of them. The repertoire has 130,000 to 150,000 clones, 90% to 95% of them found once; the top ten carry 1.5% to 2%. The sample is drawn from a study of T cell responses to AZD1222 COVID-19 vaccine. Overall study: Pooled samples include second doses given at about 4 or 12 weeks. General study findings and limits: Among those given AZD1222, only six or seven were seropositive at baseline.

Germline CDR1 reads MGHRA; CDR2 reads YSYEKL. V lost 5 bases and J 0 bases, leaving 11 bases between the germline ends. The CDR3 has 15 residues. The sample was peripheral blood, taken on day 0 of AZD1222 vaccination. This clonotype originated in an adult in good health. The chain links TRBV4-1 to TRBJ2-1; maybe TRBD1 (6 bases). The CDR3 region has the DNA TGCGCCAGCAGCGAAACAGGGAGCTCCTACAATGAGCAGTTCTTC. Its translation is CASSETGSSYNEQFF.